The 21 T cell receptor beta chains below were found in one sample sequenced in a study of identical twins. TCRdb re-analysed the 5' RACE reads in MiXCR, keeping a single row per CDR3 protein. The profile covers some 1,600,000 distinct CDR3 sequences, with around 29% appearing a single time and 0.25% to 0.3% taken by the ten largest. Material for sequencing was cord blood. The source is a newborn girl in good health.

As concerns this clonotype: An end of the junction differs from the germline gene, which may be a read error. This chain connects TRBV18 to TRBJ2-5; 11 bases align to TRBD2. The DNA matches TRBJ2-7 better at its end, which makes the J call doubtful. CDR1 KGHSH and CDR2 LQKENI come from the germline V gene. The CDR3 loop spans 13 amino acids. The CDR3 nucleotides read TGTGTCAGCTCACTAGCGGGAGCCTACGAGCAGTACTTC. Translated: CVSSLAGAYEQYF.

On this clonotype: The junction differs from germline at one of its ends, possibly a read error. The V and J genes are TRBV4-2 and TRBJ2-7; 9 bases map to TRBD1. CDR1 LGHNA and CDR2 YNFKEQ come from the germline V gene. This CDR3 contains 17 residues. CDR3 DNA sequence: TGTGCCAGCAGCCAAGATTGGGGGACAGGGAGCTCCTGCGAGCAGTACTTC. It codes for CASSQDWGTGSSCEQYF.

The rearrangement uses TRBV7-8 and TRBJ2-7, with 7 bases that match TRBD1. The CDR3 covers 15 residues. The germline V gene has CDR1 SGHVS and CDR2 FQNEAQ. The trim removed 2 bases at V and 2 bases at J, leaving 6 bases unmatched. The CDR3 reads CASSLNTGAAYEQYF. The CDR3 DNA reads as TGTGCCAGCAGCTTAAACACAGGGGCAGCCTACGAGCAGTACTTC.

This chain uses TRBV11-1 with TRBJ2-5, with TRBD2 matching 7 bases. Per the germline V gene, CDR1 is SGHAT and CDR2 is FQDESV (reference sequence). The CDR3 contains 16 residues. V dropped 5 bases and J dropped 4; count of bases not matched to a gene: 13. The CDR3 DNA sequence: TGTGCCAGCAGCCGTCCGGGACTACCGAGGGGAGAGACCCAGTACTTC. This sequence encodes CASSRPGLPRGETQYF.

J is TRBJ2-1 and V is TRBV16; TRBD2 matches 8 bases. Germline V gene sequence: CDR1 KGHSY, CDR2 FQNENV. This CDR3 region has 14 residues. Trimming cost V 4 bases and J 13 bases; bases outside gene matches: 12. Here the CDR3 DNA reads TGTGCCAGCAGCCCATATCGGGAGGGAGAGACCCAGTTCTTC. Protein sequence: CASSPYREGETQFF.

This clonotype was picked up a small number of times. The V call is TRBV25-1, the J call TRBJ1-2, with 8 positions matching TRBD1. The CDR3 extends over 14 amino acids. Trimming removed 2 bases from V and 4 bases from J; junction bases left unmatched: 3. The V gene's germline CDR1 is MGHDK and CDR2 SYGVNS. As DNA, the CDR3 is TGTGCCAGCAGTGAACTGACAGGGGCCTATGGCTACACCTTC. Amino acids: CASSELTGAYGYTF.

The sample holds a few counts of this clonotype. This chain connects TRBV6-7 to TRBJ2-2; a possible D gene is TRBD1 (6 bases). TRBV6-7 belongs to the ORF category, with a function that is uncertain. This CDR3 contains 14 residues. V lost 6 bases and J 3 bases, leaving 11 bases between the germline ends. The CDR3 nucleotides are TGTGCCAGCAGGGCCGGGACACACACCGGGGAGCTGTTTTTT. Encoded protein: CASRAGTHTGELFF.

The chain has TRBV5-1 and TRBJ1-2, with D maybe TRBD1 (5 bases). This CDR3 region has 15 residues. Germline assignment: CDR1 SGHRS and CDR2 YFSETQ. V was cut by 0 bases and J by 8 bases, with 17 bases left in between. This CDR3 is CASSLEQAGLSGYTF. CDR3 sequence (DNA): TGCGCCAGCAGCTTGGAGCAGGCGGGGCTATCGGGCTACACCTTC.

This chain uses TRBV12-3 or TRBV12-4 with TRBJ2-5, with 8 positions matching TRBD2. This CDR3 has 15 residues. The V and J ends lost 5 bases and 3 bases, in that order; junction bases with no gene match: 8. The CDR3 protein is CASSIGGGIKETQYF. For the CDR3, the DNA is TGTGCCAGCAGTATAGGCGGGGGGATTAAAGAGACCCAGTACTTC.

The CDR3 bases are TGTGCCAGCAGTGCCGCGGGTATCTCCTACAATGAGCAGTACTTC. Protein product: CASSAAGISYNEQYF. V usage is TRBV6-4 and J usage is TRBJ2-1; D perhaps matches TRBD2 (5 bases). The J call may be wrong; the DNA end is better matched by TRBJ2-7. This CDR3 has 15 amino acids. Germline CDR1 is MRHNA and CDR2 is SNTAGT.

The CDR3: CASNLRPDTQYF. As DNA, the CDR3 is TGTGCCAGCAACTTAAGGCCAGATACGCAGTATTTT. This chain joins TRBV12-3 or TRBV12-4 and TRBJ2-3, with no clear D. Trimming removed 7 bases from V and 4 bases from J, with 9 bases in between. The CDR3 is made up of 12 amino acids.

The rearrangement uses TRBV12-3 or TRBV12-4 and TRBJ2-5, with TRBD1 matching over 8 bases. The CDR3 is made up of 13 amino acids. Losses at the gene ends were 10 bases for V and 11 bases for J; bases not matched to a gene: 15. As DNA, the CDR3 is TGTGCCACGGGGACAGGAGGGAACAATGAGCAGTACTTC. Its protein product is CATGTGGNNEQYF.

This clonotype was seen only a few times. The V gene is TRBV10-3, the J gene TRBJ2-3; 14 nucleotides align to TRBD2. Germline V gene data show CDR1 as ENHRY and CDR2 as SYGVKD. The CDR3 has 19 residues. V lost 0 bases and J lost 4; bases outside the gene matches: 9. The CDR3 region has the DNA TGTGCCATCAGTGAGTCTAGGACTAGCGGGAGGAGCATGTCAGATACGCAGTATTTT. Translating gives CAISESRTSGRSMSDTQYF.

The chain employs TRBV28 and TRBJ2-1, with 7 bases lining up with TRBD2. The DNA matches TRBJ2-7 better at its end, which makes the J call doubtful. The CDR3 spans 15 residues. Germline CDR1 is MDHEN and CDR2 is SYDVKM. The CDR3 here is CASSPVAGSYNEQYF. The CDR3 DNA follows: TGTGCCAGCAGCCCTGTAGCGGGCTCCTACAATGAGCAGTACTTC.

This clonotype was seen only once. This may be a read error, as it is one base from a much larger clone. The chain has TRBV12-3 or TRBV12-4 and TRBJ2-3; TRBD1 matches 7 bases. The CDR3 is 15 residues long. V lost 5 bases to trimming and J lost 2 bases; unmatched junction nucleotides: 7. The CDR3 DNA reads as TGTGCCAGCAGTCCCGGGACAGTGATCACAGATACGCAGTATTTT. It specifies CASSPGTVITDTQYF.

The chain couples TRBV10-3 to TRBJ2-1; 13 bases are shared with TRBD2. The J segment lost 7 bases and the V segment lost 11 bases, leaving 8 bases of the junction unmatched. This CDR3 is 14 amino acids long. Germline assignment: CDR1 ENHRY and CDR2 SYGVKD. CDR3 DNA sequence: TGTGCCGTCATGGGACTAGCGGGGTTAAATGAGCAGTTCTTC. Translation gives CAVMGLAGLNEQFF.

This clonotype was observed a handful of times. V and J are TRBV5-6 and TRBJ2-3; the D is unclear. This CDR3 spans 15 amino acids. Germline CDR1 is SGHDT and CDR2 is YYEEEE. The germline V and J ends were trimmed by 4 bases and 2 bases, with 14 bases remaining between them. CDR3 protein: CASSPWNIPTDTQYF. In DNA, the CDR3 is TGTGCCAGCAGCCCCTGGAACATCCCCACAGATACGCAGTATTTT.

As DNA, the CDR3 is TGTGCCAGCACGTTTGGGGGAGAATCCTACAATGAGCAGTTCTTC. Residues: CASTFGGESYNEQFF. This chain joins TRBV27 and TRBJ2-1; tentatively, D is TRBD1 or TRBD2 (5 bases each). The CDR3 length is 15 residues. V was pared by 7 bases and J by 1 base, with 14 bases between. The germline gives CDR1 MNHEY, CDR2 SMNVEV (reference sequence).

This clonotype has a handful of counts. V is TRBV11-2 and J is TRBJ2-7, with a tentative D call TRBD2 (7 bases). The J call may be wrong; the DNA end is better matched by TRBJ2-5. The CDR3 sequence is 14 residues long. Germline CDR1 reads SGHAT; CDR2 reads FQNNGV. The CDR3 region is CASSLLGGPETQYF. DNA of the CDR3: TGTGCCAGCAGCTTATTGGGGGGGCCCGAGACCCAGTACTTC.

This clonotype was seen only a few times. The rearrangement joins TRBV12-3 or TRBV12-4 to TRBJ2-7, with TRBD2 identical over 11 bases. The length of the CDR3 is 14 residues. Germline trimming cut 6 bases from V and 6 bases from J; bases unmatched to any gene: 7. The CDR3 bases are TGTGCCAGCAGCAATCTAGCGGGAGGCACCGAGCAGTACTTC. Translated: CASSNLAGGTEQYF.

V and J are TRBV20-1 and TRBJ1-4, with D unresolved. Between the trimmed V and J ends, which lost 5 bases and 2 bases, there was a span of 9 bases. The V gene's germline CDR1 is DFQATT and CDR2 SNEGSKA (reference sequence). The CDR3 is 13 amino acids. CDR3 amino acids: CSAPAGTNEKLFF. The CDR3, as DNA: TGCAGTGCTCCGGCGGGCACTAATGAAAAACTGTTTTTT.